One and the same sample provided the 30 T cell receptor beta chains below, sequenced in a study of cytomegalovirus exposure and HLA in healthy donors. PCR amplification relied on 60 Vbeta primers (plus 13 Jbeta primers). Data came from immunoSEQ multiplex PCR; TCRdb stores just in-frame clones and leaves some out. The table has 140,000 to 150,000 clones, roughly a tenth seen once. The sequenced sample consisted of PBMCs. The receptors were gathered from a male donor in good health and CMV-seronegative.

Remarks on this clone: The same CDR3 arises from other DNA sequences in this sample as well. The chain has TRBV7-9 and TRBJ2-7; 9 bases map to TRBD1. The V and J ends lost 3 bases and 3 bases, in that order; junction bases with no gene match: 3. CDR1 is SEHNR and CDR2 is FQNEAQ in the germline V gene (reference sequence). The length of the CDR3 is 14 residues. CDR3 loop: CASSLDRGSYEQYF. CDR3 nucleotides: TGTGCCAGCAGCTTGGACAGGGGTAGCTACGAGCAGTACTTC.

This clone has only a few counts. The genes are TRBV6-1 and TRBJ2-6; D uncertain. The CDR3 consists of 11 residues. CDR1 is MNHNS and CDR2 is SASEGT in the germline V gene. The V gene lost 9 bases and the J gene lost 4 bases, with 4 bases spanning the gap. This chain's CDR3 is CARSGANVLTF. CDR3 sequence (DNA): TGTGCCAGATCGGGGGCCAACGTCCTGACTTTC.

In this sample, this clone is medium-sized. The CDR3 DNA reads as TGCGCCAGCAGCCAAGGATCAGGGATGACGCAGTTCTTC. It codes for CASSQGSGMTQFF. V is TRBV4-3 and J is TRBJ2-1; tentatively, D is TRBD1 (5 bases). The CDR3 extends over 13 amino acids. Trimming removed 1 base at V and 12 bases at J, with 13 bases between. Germline V gives CDR1 LGHNA, CDR2 YSLEER.

This clone was seen more than once but under ten times. The chain carries TRBV9 and TRBJ1-4, with 7 bases lining up with TRBD1. Losses at the gene ends were 2 bases for V and 0 bases for J; bases not matched to a gene: 1. The CDR3 has 15 amino acids. Per germline, CDR1 SGDLS and CDR2 YYNGEE. Here the CDR3 reads CASSVTGATNEKLFF. The CDR3 nucleotides are TGTGCCAGCAGCGTTACAGGGGCAACTAATGAAAAACTGTTTTTT.

The chain has TRBV9 and TRBJ2-7; D is ambiguous. The V end lost 2 bases, the J end lost 7 bases, and 19 bases lay between the germline ends. This CDR3 is 15 amino acids long. Germline V gene data show CDR1 as SGDLS and CDR2 as YYNGEE. The CDR3 reads CASSVETDILGEQYF. In DNA form, the CDR3 reads TGTGCCAGCAGCGTCGAAACCGACATCCTTGGGGAGCAGTACTTC.

This rearrangement joins TRBV10-2 to TRBJ2-1, with 7 bases aligning to TRBD2. V lost 0 bases, J lost 1 base, and 0 bases stayed unmatched. The CDR3 covers 15 residues. The V gene's germline CDR1 is WSHSY and CDR2 SAAADI. CDR3 sequence: CASSESSGSYNEQFF. Here the CDR3 DNA reads TGCGCCAGCAGTGAGTCTAGCGGGTCCTACAATGAGCAGTTCTTC.

The chain carries TRBV6-5 and TRBJ2-7, with D possibly TRBD2 on 5 matching bases. The CDR3 spans 15 residues. The germline V gene encodes CDR1 MNHEY and CDR2 SVGAGI. V was cut by 3 bases and J by 2 bases, with 14 bases left in between. The CDR3 spells CASSYSGKWPYEQYF. Here the CDR3 DNA reads TGTGCCAGCAGTTATTCGGGGAAGTGGCCCTACGAGCAGTACTTC.

The table lists this clone with a few counts. The chain recombines TRBV28 with TRBJ2-7, with 10 bases aligning to TRBD1. Trimming cost V 6 bases and J 5 bases; bases outside gene matches: 10. The CDR3 consists of 15 residues. Looked up from germline, CDR1 is MDHEN and CDR2 is SYDVKM. The CDR3 region is CASSPGGTGAHEQYF. The CDR3 DNA is TGTGCCAGCAGCCCTGGCGGGACAGGGGCCCACGAGCAGTACTTC. The whole variable domain, remainder taken from reference TRBV28 and TRBJ2-7, is DVKVTQSSRYLVKRTGEKVFLECVQDMDHENMFWYRQDPGLGLRLIYFSYDVKMKEKGDIPEGYSVSREKKERFSLILESASTNQTSMYLCASSPGGTGAHEQYFGPGTRLTVT.

The chain combines TRBV6-5 with TRBJ2-1; 8 positions match TRBD2. Germline V gives CDR1 MNHEY, CDR2 SVGAGI. CDR3 length equals 15 residues. The V gene end was trimmed by 0 bases and the J gene end by 7 bases; junction bases not matched to a gene: 5. CDR3 loop: CASSYSLIAGNEQFF. CDR3 in DNA: TGTGCCAGCAGTTACTCGTTAATAGCGGGGAATGAGCAGTTCTTC.

This clone occurred a few times. The rearrangement joins TRBV6-1 to TRBJ1-1; D unresolved. Germline CDR1 is MNHNS and CDR2 is SASEGT. The CDR3 consists of 13 residues. Trimming took 7 bases from V and 4 from J, leaving 13 bases between them. Here the CDR3 reads CASTLYGGTEAFF. CDR3 coding DNA: TGTGCCAGCACTTTATACGGCGGCACTGAAGCTTTCTTT.

This clone was picked up a small number of times. The chain employs TRBV28 and TRBJ1-5, with 7 bases lining up with TRBD1. CDR3 size: 15 residues. V was clipped by 3 bases and J by 6 bases; unmatched bases: 8. The germline V gene encodes CDR1 MDHEN and CDR2 SYDVKM. The CDR3 reads CASSFKGASTQPQHF. DNA of the CDR3: TGTGCCAGCAGTTTTAAGGGGGCAAGTACTCAGCCCCAGCATTTT.

This clone was recorded a few times. V gene TRBV5-8 combines with J gene TRBJ2-5; D remains unclear. V lost 2 bases and J 1 base, leaving 9 bases between the germline ends. The CDR3 is 14 residues long. Germline V gene sequence: CDR1 SGHTS, CDR2 YDEGEE. The CDR3 DNA reads as TGTGCCAGCAGCTTTGTTCCTATCCAAGAGACCCAGTACTTC. Its translation: CASSFVPIQETQYF. Using reference TRBV5-8 and TRBJ2-5 for the parts outside the CDR3, the full variable domain is EAGVTQSPTHLIKTRGQQATLRCSPISGHTSVYWYQQALGLGLQFLLWYDEGEERNRGNFPPRFSGRQFPNYSSELNVNALELEDSALYLCASSFVPIQETQYFGPGTRLLVL.

The gene calls are TRBV27 and TRBJ2-1; TRBD2 agrees at 12 bases. There are 17 residues in the CDR3. Germline CDR1 MNHEY, CDR2 SMNVEV (reference sequence). Trimming at V came to 5 bases and at J to 0 bases, leaving 5 bases not matched to a gene. The CDR3 DNA is TGTGCCAGCAGTGCCACTAGCGGGAGGAGCTCCTACAATGAGCAGTTCTTC. It is translated as CASSATSGRSSYNEQFF.

This clone was counted only a few times. The rearrangement links TRBV28 to TRBJ2-1; 10 bases align to TRBD2. The V gene's germline CDR1 is MDHEN and CDR2 SYDVKM. The trim removed 5 bases at V and 2 bases at J, leaving 6 bases unmatched. This CDR3 region has 16 residues. The CDR3 DNA sequence: TGTGCCAGCAGTCCTCTAGCGGGAGCGCCCTACAATGAGCAGTTCTTC. It codes for CASSPLAGAPYNEQFF.

The gene calls are TRBV4-1 and TRBJ2-5; 13 bases map to TRBD2. V dropped 0 bases and J dropped 12; count of bases not matched to a gene: 4. Germline values: CDR1 MGHRA, CDR2 YSYEKL. This CDR3 spans 14 amino acids. The CDR3: CASSQDPTSGREYF. As DNA, the CDR3 is TGCGCCAGCAGCCAAGATCCTACTAGCGGGAGGGAGTACTTC.

The CDR3 DNA reads as TGTGCCAGCAGGCCCTCGGGGAGGGGAGGTAATGAAAAACTGTTTTTT. Residues: CASRPSGRGGNEKLFF. The V call is TRBV6-6, the J call TRBJ1-4; D might be TRBD1 (5 bases). Trimming removed 6 bases at V and 4 bases at J, with 18 bases between. CDR3 length equals 16 residues. Per germline, CDR1 MNHNY and CDR2 SVGAGI (reference sequence).

The chain employs TRBV28 and TRBJ1-1; a weak D match, TRBD1 (6 bases). The CDR3 has 15 amino acids. The germline CDR1 and CDR2 sequences are MDHEN and SYDVKM. Trimming left V 4 bases short and J 4 bases short, with 16 bases between. The CDR3 loop is CASSSPQGPRTEAFF. The CDR3 DNA is TGTGCCAGCAGTTCACCACAGGGTCCGCGCACTGAAGCTTTCTTT.

This clone has a handful of counts. The chain links TRBV28 to TRBJ1-5; 7 bases map to TRBD1. Germline V gene sequence: CDR1 MDHEN, CDR2 SYDVKM. The CDR3 covers 14 residues. V dropped 6 bases and J dropped 7; count of bases not matched to a gene: 9. CDR3 in amino acids: CASSSDRVRQPQHF. CDR3 nucleotides: TGTGCCAGCAGCTCCGACAGGGTACGGCAGCCCCAGCATTTT.

The gene calls are TRBV7-2 and TRBJ1-2; D unresolved. V lost 5 bases, J lost 5 bases, and 15 bases lay in between. CDR3 length: 14 amino acids. Germline V CDR1 and CDR2: SGHTA, FQGNSA. This CDR3 is CASSTPEVLYGYTF. The CDR3, as DNA: TGTGCCAGCAGCACGCCCGAGGTCTTGTATGGCTACACCTTC.

Note on this clone: Other DNA sequences in this specimen translate into the identical CDR3. The chain is built from TRBV28 and TRBJ2-3; D is possibly TRBD2 (6 bases). CDR1 is MDHEN, CDR2 SYDVKM, per germline. Trimming took 3 bases from V and 0 from J, leaving 7 bases between them. This CDR3 contains 14 residues. The CDR3 region is CASSFRGSTDTQYF. DNA for the CDR3: TGTGCCAGCAGTTTCCGGGGGAGCACAGATACGCAGTATTTT.

The V gene is TRBV15, the J gene TRBJ1-1; no definite D call. Germline V gene sequence: CDR1 LNHNV, CDR2 YYDKDF (reference sequence). V shed 4 bases and J shed 1 base, with 13 bases lying between them. CDR3 length: 15 amino acids. The CDR3 DNA reads as TGTGCCACCAGCACTAACCCGACACCGAACACTGAAGCTTTCTTT. Its translation is CATSTNPTPNTEAFF.

The genes are TRBV7-9 and TRBJ2-6; 11 nucleotides align to TRBD1. V shed 5 bases and J 2 bases; nucleotides not matched to a gene: 8. This CDR3 has 18 residues. Germline CDR1 reads SEHNR; CDR2 reads FQNEAQ (reference sequence). The CDR3 loop is CASSAGQGALAGANVLTF. CDR3 in DNA: TGTGCCAGCAGCGCAGGACAGGGGGCGCTCGCTGGGGCCAACGTCCTGACTTTC.

In its sample, this clone was seen a few times. This CDR3 is also generated by other DNA sequences in the sample. The rearrangement joins TRBV4-1 to TRBJ1-4; D call uncertain. Germline V gene data show CDR1 as MGHRA and CDR2 as YSYEKL. Trimming shortened V by 2 bases and J by 8 bases, and 6 bases separated the two germline ends. This CDR3 contains 12 residues. The CDR3 DNA sequence: TGCGCCAGCAGCCAACCTAGAGAAAAACTGTTTTTT. This codes for CASSQPREKLFF.

This clone was found a few times. The chain couples TRBV7-2 to TRBJ2-1, with 8 nucleotides matching TRBD2. There are 14 residues in the CDR3. Germline-derived CDR1 and CDR2 are SGHTA and FQGNSA. V gave up 3 bases and J gave up 7 bases; unmatched junction bases: 5. CDR3 loop: CASSLTGTSNEQFF. DNA of the CDR3: TGTGCCAGCAGCTTGACCGGGACTAGTAATGAGCAGTTCTTC.

The chain joins TRBV7-2 to TRBJ1-2; TRBD1 agrees at 9 bases. The germline V gene has CDR1 SGHTA and CDR2 FQGNSA. The J segment lost 4 bases and the V segment lost 6 bases, leaving 6 bases of the junction unmatched. The CDR3 consists of 14 residues. In nucleotides, the CDR3 is TGTGCCAGCAGTCCTCCGGGACAGGGCTATGGCTACACCTTC. Residues: CASSPPGQGYGYTF.

This chain uses TRBV6-5 with TRBJ2-1; 11 nucleotides align to TRBD2. J was trimmed by 0 bases and V by 2 bases; bases with no gene match: 0. The germline V gene has CDR1 MNHEY and CDR2 SVGAGI. The CDR3 covers 16 residues. In DNA, the CDR3 is TGTGCCAGCAGTTACACTAGCGGGAGCTCCTACAATGAGCAGTTCTTC. This gives the protein CASSYTSGSSYNEQFF.

Only a few counts were recorded for this clone. This rearrangement joins TRBV30 to TRBJ1-5, with a weak D call TRBD1 (5 bases). The CDR3 extends over 12 amino acids. From germline, CDR1 is GTSNPN and CDR2 SVGIG (reference sequence). V lost 5 bases to trimming and J lost 5 bases, with 10 bases between them. CDR3 sequence reads: CAWGLGDQPQHF. The CDR3, as DNA: TGTGCCTGGGGATTAGGGGATCAGCCCCAGCATTTT.

This chain joins TRBV28 and TRBJ1-2; 8 nucleotides match TRBD1. V dropped 8 bases and J dropped 3; count of bases not matched to a gene: 8. The CDR3 is 14 residues long. Germline V gives CDR1 MDHEN, CDR2 SYDVKM. CDR3 nucleotide sequence: TGTGCCAGCTTATACCACAGGGGGGACTATGGCTACACCTTC. Its protein is CASLYHRGDYGYTF.

The chain recombines TRBV11-1 with TRBJ2-7; 7 bases match TRBD2. The CDR3 extends over 14 amino acids. J gave up 0 bases and V 5 bases, and 4 bases lay outside the gene matches. Germline CDR1 reads SGHAT; CDR2 reads FQDESV (reference sequence). In DNA, the CDR3 is TGTGCCAGCAGCCTTAGCGGGCTCTCCTACGAGCAGTACTTC. Protein sequence: CASSLSGLSYEQYF.

This clone was counted only a few times. The V and J genes are TRBV5-4 and TRBJ1-2; D possibly corresponds to TRBD1 (5 bases). The CDR3 length is 15 residues. Per germline, CDR1 SGHNT and CDR2 YYREEE (reference sequence). V was pared by 0 bases and J by 4 bases, with 13 bases between. This CDR3 is CASSLDFKGVYGYTF. CDR3 DNA: TGTGCCAGCAGCTTGGACTTTAAAGGGGTCTATGGCTACACCTTC.